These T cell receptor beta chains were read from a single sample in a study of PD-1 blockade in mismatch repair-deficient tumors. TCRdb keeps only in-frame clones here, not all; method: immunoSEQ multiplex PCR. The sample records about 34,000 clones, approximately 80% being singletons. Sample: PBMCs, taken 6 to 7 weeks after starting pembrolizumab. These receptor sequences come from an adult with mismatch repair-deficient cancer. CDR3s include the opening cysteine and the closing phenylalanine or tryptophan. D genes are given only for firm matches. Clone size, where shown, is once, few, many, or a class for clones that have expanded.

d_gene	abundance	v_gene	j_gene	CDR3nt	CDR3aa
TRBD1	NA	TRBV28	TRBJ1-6	TGTGCCAGCAGCCCTGGGACAGGGGGGAATTCACCCCTCCACTTT	CASSPGTGGNSPLHF
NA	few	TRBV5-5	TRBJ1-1	TGTGCCAGCAGCTTAGCGGGGCAATTTAACACTGAAGCTTTCTTT	CASSLAGQFNTEAFF
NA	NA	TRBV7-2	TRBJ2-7	TGTGCCAGCAGCCTCACCCTCTACGAGCAGTACTTC	CASSLTLYEQYF
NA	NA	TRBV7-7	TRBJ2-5	TGTGCCAGCAGTCCACGACGGGAAGAGACCCAGTACTTC	CASSPRREETQYF
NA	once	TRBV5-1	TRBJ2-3	TGCGCCAGCAGCTTGGCCGGTCCTAGCACAGATACGCAGTATTTT	CASSLAGPSTDTQYF
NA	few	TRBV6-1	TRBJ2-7	TGTGCCAGCAGTGGCTCGCCCGGGGTATACGAGCAGTACTTC	CASSGSPGVYEQYF
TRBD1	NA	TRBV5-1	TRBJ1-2	TGCGCCAGCAGCTTAACAGGGGCAAGGGGCTACACCTTC	CASSLTGARGYTF
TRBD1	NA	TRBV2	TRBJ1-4	TGTGCCAGCCTAGACAGGGTCCGAAATGAAAAACTGTTTTTT	CASLDRVRNEKLFF
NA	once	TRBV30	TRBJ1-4	TGTGCCTGGAGCGCAGGGTCCGTTGAAAAACTGTTTTTT	CAWSAGSVEKLFF
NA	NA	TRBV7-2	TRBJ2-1	TGTGCCAGCAGCTTAGAGGGAGCGGTGCCCTACAATGAGCAGTTCTTC	CASSLEGAVPYNEQFF
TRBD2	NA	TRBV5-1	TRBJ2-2	TGCGCCAGCAGCTTGGAAGGGAGGGGAGGAGCCGGGGAGCTGTTTTTT	CASSLEGRGGAGELFF
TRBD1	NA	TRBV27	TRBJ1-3	TGTGCCAGCAGCAGGGACAGAGGAAACACCATATATTTT	CASSRDRGNTIYF
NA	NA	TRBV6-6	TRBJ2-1	TGTGCCAGCAGTTACGTGGGAGATGAGCAGTTCTTC	CASSYVGDEQFF
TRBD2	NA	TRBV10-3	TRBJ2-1	TGTGCCATCAGTGAGTCGTGGGGAGGGTCGATCAATGAGCAGTTCTTC	CAISESWGGSINEQFF
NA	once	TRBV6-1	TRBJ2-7	TGTGCCAGCACTATAGACTACGAGCAGTACTTC	CASTIDYEQYF
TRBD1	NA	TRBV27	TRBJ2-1	TGTGCCAGCAGTTTATTGGGACAGGGGTTTTACAATGAGCAGTTCTTC	CASSLLGQGFYNEQFF
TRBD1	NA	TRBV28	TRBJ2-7	TGTGCCAGTGACAGGGGGCTAGGGGAGCAGTACTTC	CASDRGLGEQYF
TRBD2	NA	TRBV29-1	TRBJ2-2	TGCAGCGTGGGCAGACTAGCGGGAGGTTCCGGGGAGCTGTTTTTT	CSVGRLAGGSGELFF
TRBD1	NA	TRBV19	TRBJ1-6	TGTGCCAGTAGTCTTCCGGGACAGGGGGGGTCACCCCTCCACTTT	CASSLPGQGGSPLHF
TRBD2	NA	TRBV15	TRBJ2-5	TGTGCCACCAGCAGTCCGGGACTAGCGGGAGAGTGGGAGACCCAGTACTTC	CATSSPGLAGEWETQYF
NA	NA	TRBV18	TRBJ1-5	TGTGCCAGCTCACGGGGCAGGGACAATCAGCCCCAGCATTTT	CASSRGRDNQPQHF
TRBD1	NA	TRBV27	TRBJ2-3	TGTGCCAGCAGTTTGAGGGACAGCCTGAGCACAGATACGCAGTATTTT	CASSLRDSLSTDTQYF
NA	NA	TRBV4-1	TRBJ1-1	TGCGCCAGCAGCCAAAGAACAGGATTGAACACTGAAGCTTTCTTT	CASSQRTGLNTEAFF
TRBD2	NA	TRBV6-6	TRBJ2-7	TGTGCCAGCAGTTACAGGGCGGGAGATTCCTACGAGCAGTACTTC	CASSYRAGDSYEQYF
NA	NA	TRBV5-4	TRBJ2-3	TGTGCCAGCAGCTTGGCCGGGAGCACAGATACGCAGTATTTT	CASSLAGSTDTQYF